Each of the 15 T cell receptor beta chains below was sequenced from the same sample in a study of T cell changes during pregnancy in multiple sclerosis. TCRdb keeps only in-frame clones here, not all; method: immunoSEQ multiplex PCR. Of 37,000 or so clones listed, 80% to 90% were seen once; the top ten hold roughly 0.5%. The starting material was CD4+ T cells from peripheral blood mononuclear cells, obtained in the first trimester of pregnancy. The receptor source for this set is a female donor with multiple sclerosis, enrolled in a pregnancy study.

The CDR3 DNA reads TGTGCCAGTAAAGGACAGGGGTCCTACGAGCAGTACTTC. Translated, it gives CASKGQGSYEQYF. The rearrangement uses TRBV19 and TRBJ2-7; TRBD1 aligns across 9 bases. Germline V lookup: CDR1 LNHDA, CDR2 SQIVND (reference sequence). The V segment lost 7 bases and the J segment 1 base; nucleotides outside the gene matches: 2. The CDR3 runs to 13 residues.

The chain carries TRBV19 and TRBJ2-1, with D possibly TRBD2 on 5 matching bases. Germline V gene data show CDR1 as LNHDA and CDR2 as SQIVND (reference sequence). Trimming pared 0 bases from V and 11 bases from J, leaving 8 bases between. The CDR3 covers 12 residues. The CDR3 loop reads CASSIDTRQQFF. CDR3 nucleotides: TGTGCCAGTAGTATAGACACTAGACAGCAGTTCTTC. The full variable domain, in which reference TRBV19 and TRBJ2-1 provide the parts outside the CDR3, is DGGITQSPKYLFRKEGQNVTLSCEQNLNHDAMYWYRQDPGQGLRLIYYSQIVNDFQKGDIAEGYSVSREKKESFPLTVTSAQKNPTAFYLCASSIDTRQQFFGPGTRLTVL.

V gene TRBV6-1 combines with J gene TRBJ1-5; D uncertain. V lost 2 bases and J 0 bases, leaving 2 bases between the germline ends. Germline assignment: CDR1 MNHNS and CDR2 SASEGT. The CDR3 covers 13 residues. As DNA, the CDR3 is TGTGCCAGCAGTGAACATAGCAATCAGCCCCAGCATTTT. Protein sequence: CASSEHSNQPQHF.

The chain is built from TRBV7-3 and TRBJ1-2, with TRBD1 matching 9 bases. V dropped 3 bases and J dropped 5; count of bases not matched to a gene: 10. The CDR3 length is 16 residues. Germline loops: CDR1 SGHTA, CDR2 FQGTGA. DNA of the CDR3: TGTGCCAGCAGCTTGACGGGACAGGGCCTCAAATATGGCTACACCTTC. Translating it yields CASSLTGQGLKYGYTF.

The genes are TRBV11-2 and TRBJ2-2, with 8 bases aligning to TRBD2. V was pared by 2 bases and J by 4 bases, with 9 bases of the junction left unmatched. Germline V gene data show CDR1 as SGHAT and CDR2 as FQNNGV. CDR3 length equals 17 residues. Written as DNA, the CDR3 is TGTGCCAGCAGCTTAACTTTCGGACTAGCCGCCACCGGGGAGCTGTTTTTT. This translates into CASSLTFGLAATGELFF. The entire variable domain, with the rest obtained from reference TRBV11-2 and TRBJ2-2, is as follows: EAGVAQSPRYKIIEKRQSVAFWCNPISGHATLYWYQQILGQGPKLLIQFQNNGVVDDSQLPKDRFSAERLKGVDSTLKIQPAKLEDSAVYLCASSLTFGLAATGELFFGEGSRLTVL.

The V gene is TRBV5-1, the J gene TRBJ1-2, with D possibly matching TRBD1 (5 bases). V dropped 2 bases and J dropped 6 bases, with 11 bases sitting between them. CDR3 length: 13 residues. Germline V gene sequence: CDR1 SGHRS, CDR2 YFSETQ. The CDR3 nucleotides read TGCGCCAGCAGCTTCGGGGGTGAGAATGGCTACACCTTC. Translating gives CASSFGGENGYTF.

This clone was picked up a small number of times. The chain couples TRBV7-2 to TRBJ1-2; 9 positions agree with TRBD1. This CDR3 has 13 residues. Germline-derived CDR1 and CDR2 are SGHTA and FQGNSA. The ends lost 5 bases at V and 6 bases at J; junction bases unmatched: 4. CDR3 protein: CASSPGQGHGYTF. The CDR3 region has the DNA TGTGCCAGCAGCCCGGGACAGGGTCATGGCTACACCTTC.

The V and J genes are TRBV30 and TRBJ1-1; 10 bases align to TRBD1. Germline loops: CDR1 GTSNPN, CDR2 SVGIG (reference sequence). The CDR3 has 15 residues. J lost 2 bases, V lost 3 bases, and 6 bases had no gene match. CDR3 sequence reads: CAWSERTGGNTEAFF. The CDR3, as DNA: TGTGCCTGGAGCGAGAGGACAGGGGGAAACACTGAAGCTTTCTTT.

The gene calls are TRBV6-5 and TRBJ1-1; maybe TRBD1 (5 bases). CDR1 is MNHEY, CDR2 SVGAGI, per germline. The CDR3 runs to 12 residues. V lost 5 bases to trimming and J lost 5 bases, with 9 bases between them. The chain's CDR3 is CASSRGSTEAFF. DNA for the CDR3: TGTGCCAGCAGTCGGGGGAGTACTGAAGCTTTCTTT.

The chain couples TRBV27 to TRBJ1-1; no clear D. The germline V gene encodes CDR1 MNHEY and CDR2 SMNVEV (reference sequence). This CDR3 is built from 14 residues. Trimming stripped 7 bases from V and 9 bases from J, with 21 bases between. CDR3 sequence: CASIDLVRLGKAFF. As DNA, the CDR3 is TGTGCCAGCATTGACCTGGTGAGGCTCGGGAAAGCTTTCTTT.

The V and J genes are TRBV5-5 and TRBJ2-2, with D unresolved. The germline CDR1 and CDR2 sequences are SGHKS and YYEKEE (reference sequence). V lost 3 bases and J lost 5, with 8 bases in between. The CDR3 has 13 residues. In DNA, the CDR3 is TGTGCCAGCAGCTCGCGCGAAACCGGGGAGCTGTTTTTT. Protein sequence: CASSSRETGELFF.

The rearrangement uses TRBV27 and TRBJ2-7, with 10 bases aligning to TRBD1. The V gene's germline CDR1 is MNHEY and CDR2 SMNVEV (reference sequence). The CDR3 has 15 amino acids. J was trimmed by 2 bases and V by 7 bases; bases with no gene match: 8. The CDR3 is CASTARGQGPYEQYF. The CDR3, as DNA: TGTGCCAGCACCGCAAGGGGACAGGGGCCCTACGAGCAGTACTTC.

The chain has TRBV7-3 and TRBJ2-3; a weak D match, TRBD2 (5 bases). This CDR3 spans 15 amino acids. Deletions cut 0 bases from V and 2 bases from J, with 9 bases between. Germline CDR1 and CDR2: SGHTA and FQGTGA. The CDR3 sequence is CASSLTTGNTDTQYF. For the CDR3, the DNA is TGTGCCAGCAGCTTAACCACCGGGAACACAGATACGCAGTATTTT.

V is TRBV5-1 and J is TRBJ2-7; possible D gene TRBD1, 6 bases. The V end lost 2 bases, the J end lost 6 bases, and 15 bases lay between the germline ends. CDR3 length: 14 amino acids. Germline V gene sequence: CDR1 SGHRS, CDR2 YFSETQ. The CDR3 sequence is CASSFSTGRSEQYF. The CDR3 DNA reads TGCGCCAGCAGCTTTTCCACAGGGAGATCCGAGCAGTACTTC.

J is TRBJ2-7 and V is TRBV5-6, with D perhaps matching TRBD1 (5 bases). Germline-derived CDR1 and CDR2 are SGHDT and YYEEEE. The CDR3 sequence is 12 residues long. With 0 bases removed from V and 9 bases from J, the gap between germline ends came to 10 bases. The chain's CDR3 is CASSLGQGSQYF. As DNA, the CDR3 is TGTGCCAGCAGCTTGGGTCAGGGATCGCAGTACTTC.